These T cell receptor beta chains were read from a single sample in a study of spatial heterogeneity in lung cancer. TCRdb re-called the 5' RACE reads with MiXCR, one entry per CDR3 protein. The data contain approximately 110,000 distinct CDR3 sequences, 10% to 13% of them singletons. Material: PBMCs, obtained at follow-up. The origin of the receptors is a female donor with early-stage non-small cell lung cancer. Both conserved end residues are part of each CDR3. The D gene is left open where the match is weak. Part of the rows lack a size; the others show once, few, many or a class for expanded clones.

d_call j_call clone_size v_call cdr3_length cdr3_aa cdr3_nt
TRBD1 TRBJ1-1 - TRBV30 16 CAWNQGASWMNTEAFF TGTGCCTGGAACCAGGGGGCGAGTTGGATGAACACTGAAGCTTTCTTT
- TRBJ2-1 once TRBV6-6 14 CASSFTGHYNEQFF TGTGCCAGCAGTTTTACCGGGCACTACAATGAGCAGTTCTTC
TRBD2 TRBJ2-3 once TRBV6-2/TRBV6-3 16 CASSLQGTRGADTQYF TGTGCCAGCAGTCTCCAGGGGACTAGGGGCGCAGATACGCAGTATTTT
TRBD2 TRBJ2-3 - TRBV7-2 15 CASSRLAGVSDTQYF TGTGCCAGCAGCAGACTAGCGGGAGTATCAGATACGCAGTATTTT
- TRBJ1-1 - TRBV9 16 CASSPREGGTNTEAFF TGTGCCAGCAGCCCTCGGGAAGGGGGGACGAACACTGAAGCTTTCTTT
- TRBJ2-5 once TRBV11-2 14 CASSETIVVETQYF TGTGCCAGCAGCGAAACCATTGTGGTTGAGACCCAGTACTTC
- TRBJ1-3 - TRBV7-9 11 CASSLATALGF TGTGCCAGCAGCTTAGCCACAGCGTTGGGGTTT
TRBD1 TRBJ1-2 many TRBV28 14 CASSFRDRVSGYTF TGTGCCAGCAGTTTCCGGGACAGGGTGTCTGGCTACACCTTC
- TRBJ2-2 - TRBV27 12 CASGREDRELFF TGTGCCAGCGGCCGTGAGGACCGGGAGCTGTTTTTT
TRBD2 TRBJ2-1 - TRBV7-9 18 CASSILAGGPAIYNEQFF TGTGCCAGCAGCATCCTAGCGGGAGGGCCTGCGATTTACAATGAGCAGTTCTTC
- TRBJ2-7 many TRBV28 11 CASKLSGEQYF TGTGCCAGCAAACTGAGTGGTGAGCAGTACTTC
TRBD1 TRBJ1-5 many TRBV6-5 15 CASSSDRGFNQPQHF TGTGCCAGCAGCTCGGACAGGGGGTTCAATCAGCCCCAGCATTTT
- TRBJ2-3 few TRBV28 15 CASSSFGGSTDTQYF TGTGCCAGCAGTTCCTTTGGCGGGAGCACAGATACGCAGTATTTT
- TRBJ2-4 - TRBV21-1 16 CASSSPDRGSSSVQYF TGTGCCAGCAGCAGTCCGGACAGGGGGTCTTCATCGGTTCAGTACTTC
TRBD1 TRBJ1-6 many TRBV10-3 15 CAISPLGQGNSPLHF TGTGCCATCAGTCCTCTAGGACAGGGGAACTCACCCCTCCACTTT
TRBD1 TRBJ1-1 few TRBV20-1 12 CSAGQGDTEAFF TGCAGTGCTGGACAGGGAGACACTGAAGCTTTCTTT
- TRBJ2-2 few TRBV7-9 15 CASSPGRGPVRELFF TGTGCCAGCAGCCCCGGGAGGGGGCCTGTAAGGGAGCTGTTTTTT
- TRBJ1-4 few TRBV28 14 CASMGASTNEKLFF TGTGCCAGCATGGGTGCGTCTACTAATGAAAAACTGTTTTTT
- TRBJ2-2 many TRBV5-5 15 CASSLVSEFLGELFF TGTGCCAGCAGCTTGGTTTCAGAATTCCTCGGGGAGCTGTTTTTT
TRBD1 TRBJ1-4 - TRBV18 18 CASSPLGQGIGTNEKLFF TGTGCCAGCTCACCATTGGGACAGGGGATCGGAACTAATGAAAAACTGTTTTTT
- TRBJ2-1 many TRBV20-1 12 CSGSYSYNEQFF TGCAGTGGAAGTTACTCCTACAATGAGCAGTTCTTC
- TRBJ1-1 few TRBV9 14 CASSDLIWGTEAFF TGTGCCAGCAGTGATCTGATTTGGGGGACTGAAGCTTTCTTT
TRBD1 TRBJ1-1 - TRBV4-3 15 CASSPDRVWNTEAFF TGCGCCAGCAGCCCGGACAGGGTCTGGAACACTGAAGCTTTCTTT
- TRBJ2-5 - TRBV10-3 14 CAISEWGLQETQYF TGTGCCATCAGTGAGTGGGGGCTCCAAGAGACCCAGTACTTC
TRBD2 TRBJ2-7 - TRBV20-1 15 CSARDWVAGGAEQYF TGCAGTGCTAGAGATTGGGTAGCGGGAGGCGCCGAGCAGTACTTC
TRBD2 TRBJ2-4 - TRBV27 17 CASSPVTSGLAKNIQYF TGTGCCAGCAGTCCCGTTACTAGCGGTCTAGCCAAAAACATTCAGTACTTC
TRBD1 TRBJ1-6 many TRBV2 16 CASAQGVSYYNSPLHF TGTGCCAGCGCTCAGGGGGTGTCCTACTATAATTCACCCCTCCACTTT
- TRBJ1-1 many TRBV27 16 CASSFRASRENTEAFF TGTGCCAGCAGTTTCAGGGCCTCCAGAGAGAACACTGAAGCTTTCTTT
- TRBJ2-1 few TRBV21-1 17 CASSKVPGLAGVAEQFF TGTGCCAGCAGCAAGGTTCCGGGACTAGCGGGAGTGGCTGAGCAGTTCTTC
TRBD2 TRBJ2-5 many TRBV24-1 14 CATSDLPGGETQYF TGTGCCACCAGTGATTTGCCGGGAGGTGAGACCCAGTACTTC
TRBD1 TRBJ2-5 few TRBV7-9 15 CASSSGQAYQETQYF TGTGCCAGCAGCTCGGGACAGGCCTACCAAGAGACCCAGTACTTC
- TRBJ1-3 few TRBV5-1 15 CASSFDRQTGNTIYF TGCGCCAGCAGCTTCGACAGGCAAACCGGAAACACCATATATTTT
TRBD1 TRBJ2-7 few TRBV20-1 14 CSAQRDSVTYEQYF TGCAGTGCCCAAAGGGACAGCGTTACCTACGAGCAGTACTTC
- TRBJ2-5 - TRBV27 13 CASRDILQETQYF TGTGCCAGCAGGGACATCCTACAAGAGACCCAGTACTTC
- TRBJ1-1 many TRBV4-3 15 CASSQDVGSWTEAFF TGCGCCAGCAGCCAAGATGTCGGGTCGTGGACTGAAGCTTTCTTT
TRBD1 TRBJ2-7 - TRBV5-1 15 CASSWRGTGTNEQYF TGCGCCAGCAGCTGGAGGGGGACAGGGACTAACGAGCAGTACTTC
- TRBJ1-2 many TRBV25-1 12 CASSPTGSGYTF TGTGCCAGCAGTCCTACAGGAAGTGGCTACACCTTC
- TRBJ1-5 many TRBV6-5 15 CASSPDSYSNQPQHF TGTGCCAGCAGCCCAGACAGTTATAGCAATCAGCCCCAGCATTTT
- TRBJ2-3 - TRBV20-1 14 CSARDPRERDTQYF TGCAGTGCTAGAGATCCCCGGGAGCGAGATACGCAGTATTTT
TRBD2 TRBJ2-1 few TRBV6-6 22 CASRTSPQTSGSLTRPYNEQFF TGTGCCAGCAGAACCTCGCCCCAGACTAGCGGGAGCCTGACCCGGCCCTACAATGAGCAGTTCTTC
- TRBJ1-2 many TRBV3-1 14 CASSQEKADYGYTF TGTGCCAGCAGCCAAGAAAAGGCGGACTATGGCTACACCTTC
TRBD2 TRBJ2-1 few TRBV28 15 CASRSAGEGSNEQFF TGTGCCAGCAGGTCAGCGGGAGAAGGGTCCAATGAGCAGTTCTTC